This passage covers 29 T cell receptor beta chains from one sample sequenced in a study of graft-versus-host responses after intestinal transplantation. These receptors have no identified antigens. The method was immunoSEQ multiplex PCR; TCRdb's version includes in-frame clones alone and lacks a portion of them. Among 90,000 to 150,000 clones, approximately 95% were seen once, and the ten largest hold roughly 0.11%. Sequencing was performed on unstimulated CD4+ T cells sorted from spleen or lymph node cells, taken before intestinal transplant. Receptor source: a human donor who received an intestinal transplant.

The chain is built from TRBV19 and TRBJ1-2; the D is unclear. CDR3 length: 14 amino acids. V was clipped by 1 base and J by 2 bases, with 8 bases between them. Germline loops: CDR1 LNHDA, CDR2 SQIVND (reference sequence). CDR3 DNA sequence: TGTGCCAGTAGTATAGGGTGGCAGAACTATGGCTACACCTTC. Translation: CASSIGWQNYGYTF.

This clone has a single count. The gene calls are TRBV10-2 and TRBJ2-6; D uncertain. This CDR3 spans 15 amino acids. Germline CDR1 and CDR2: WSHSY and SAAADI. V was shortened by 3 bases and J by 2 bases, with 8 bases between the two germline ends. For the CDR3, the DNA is TGCGCCAGCAGTGACCCTGGGCCTGGGGCCAACGTCCTGACTTTC. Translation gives CASSDPGPGANVLTF.

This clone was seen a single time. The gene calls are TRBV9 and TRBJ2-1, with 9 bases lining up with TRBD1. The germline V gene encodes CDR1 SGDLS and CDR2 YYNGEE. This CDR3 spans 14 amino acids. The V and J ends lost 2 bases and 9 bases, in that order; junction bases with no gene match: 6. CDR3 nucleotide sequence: TGTGCCAGCAGCGTCCGGACAGGGGCGGGTGAGCAGTTCTTC. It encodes CASSVRTGAGEQFF.

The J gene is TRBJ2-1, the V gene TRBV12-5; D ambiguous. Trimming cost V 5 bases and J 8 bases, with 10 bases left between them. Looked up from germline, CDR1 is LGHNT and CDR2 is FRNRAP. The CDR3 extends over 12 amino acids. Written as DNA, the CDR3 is TGTGCTAGTGGTCCCCTTTTGGATGAGCAGTTCTTC. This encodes CASGPLLDEQFF.

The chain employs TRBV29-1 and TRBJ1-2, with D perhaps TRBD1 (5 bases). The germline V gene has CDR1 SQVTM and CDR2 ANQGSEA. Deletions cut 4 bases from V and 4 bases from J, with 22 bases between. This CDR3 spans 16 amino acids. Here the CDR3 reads CSVGPVNFSQGYGYTF. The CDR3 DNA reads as TGCAGCGTTGGCCCGGTGAACTTTAGTCAGGGCTATGGCTACACCTTC.

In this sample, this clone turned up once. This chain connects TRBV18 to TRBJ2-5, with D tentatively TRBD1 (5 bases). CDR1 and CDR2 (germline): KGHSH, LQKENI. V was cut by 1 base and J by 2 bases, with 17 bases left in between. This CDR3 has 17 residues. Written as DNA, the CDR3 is TGTGCCAGCTCACCACGTTACCGGCAGGGCCAACAAGAGACCCAGTACTTC. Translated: CASSPRYRQGQQETQYF.

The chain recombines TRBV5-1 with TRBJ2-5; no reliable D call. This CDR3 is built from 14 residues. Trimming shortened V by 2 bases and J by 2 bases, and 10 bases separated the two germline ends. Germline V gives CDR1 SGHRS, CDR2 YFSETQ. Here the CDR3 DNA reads TGCGCCAGCAGCTTCAGCATTTCTCAAGAGACCCAGTACTTC. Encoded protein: CASSFSISQETQYF.

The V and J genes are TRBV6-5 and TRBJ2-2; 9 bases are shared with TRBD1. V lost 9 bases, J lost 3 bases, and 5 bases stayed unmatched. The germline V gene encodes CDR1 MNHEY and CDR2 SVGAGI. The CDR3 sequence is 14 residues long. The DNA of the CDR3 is TGTGCCAGAGACCGGGACAGGGACACCGGGGAGCTGTTTTTT. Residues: CARDRDRDTGELFF.

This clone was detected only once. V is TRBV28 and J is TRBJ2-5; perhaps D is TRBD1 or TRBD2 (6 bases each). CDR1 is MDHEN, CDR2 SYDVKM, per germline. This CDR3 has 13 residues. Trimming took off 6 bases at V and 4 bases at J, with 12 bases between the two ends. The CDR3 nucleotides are TGTGCCAGCAGGCAGGAGGGGGTAGAGACCCAGTACTTC. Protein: CASRQEGVETQYF.

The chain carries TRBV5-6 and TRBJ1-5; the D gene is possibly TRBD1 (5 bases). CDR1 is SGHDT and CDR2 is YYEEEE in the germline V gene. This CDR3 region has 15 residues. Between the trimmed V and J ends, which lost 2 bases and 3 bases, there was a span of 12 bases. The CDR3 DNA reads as TGTGCCAGCAGCTTCGGGGGGGGATTCAATCAGCCCCAGCATTTT. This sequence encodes CASSFGGGFNQPQHF.

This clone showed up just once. CDR3 protein: CASSGGTNEKLFF. In nucleotides, the CDR3 is TGCGCCAGCAGCGGGGGAACTAATGAAAAACTGTTTTTT. The chain has TRBV10-2 and TRBJ1-4; TRBD1 is a possible D gene (5 bases). The CDR3 extends over 13 amino acids. The V end was cut by 6 bases, the J end by 1 base, with 6 bases between. From germline, CDR1 is WSHSY and CDR2 SAAADI.

For the CDR3, the DNA is TGCGCCAGCAGCTTCACGGTAGCGGGCACAGATACGCAGTATTTT. It yields the protein CASSFTVAGTDTQYF. This sequence joins TRBV5-1 and TRBJ2-3; perhaps TRBD2 as D (6 bases). The CDR3 loop spans 15 amino acids. Trimming removed 2 bases at V and 1 base at J, with 11 bases between. Germline CDR1 SGHRS, CDR2 YFSETQ.

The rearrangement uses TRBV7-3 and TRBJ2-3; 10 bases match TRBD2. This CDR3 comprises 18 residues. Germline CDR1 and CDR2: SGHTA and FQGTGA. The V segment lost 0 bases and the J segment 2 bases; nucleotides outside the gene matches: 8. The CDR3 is CASSLTSASGRYTDTQYF. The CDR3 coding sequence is TGTGCCAGCAGCTTAACCTCCGCTAGCGGGAGATACACAGATACGCAGTATTTT.

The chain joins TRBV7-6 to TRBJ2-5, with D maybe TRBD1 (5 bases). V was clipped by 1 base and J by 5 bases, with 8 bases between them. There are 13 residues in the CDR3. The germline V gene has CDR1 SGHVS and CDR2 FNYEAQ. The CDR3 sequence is CASSLGTGETQYF. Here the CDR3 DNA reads TGTGCCAGCAGCTTAGGCACAGGTGAGACCCAGTACTTC. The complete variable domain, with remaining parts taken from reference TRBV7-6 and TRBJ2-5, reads GAGVSQSPRYKVTKRGQDVALRCDPISGHVSLYWYRQALGQGPEFLTYFNYEAQQDKSGLPNDRFSAERPEGSISTLTIQRTEQRDSAMYRCASSLGTGETQYFGPGTRLLVL.

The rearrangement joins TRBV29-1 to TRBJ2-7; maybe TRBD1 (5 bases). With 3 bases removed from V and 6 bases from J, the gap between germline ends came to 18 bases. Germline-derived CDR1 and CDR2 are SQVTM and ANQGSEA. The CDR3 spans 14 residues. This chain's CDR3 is CSVEVMQGIGEQYF. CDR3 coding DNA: TGCAGCGTTGAGGTTATGCAGGGAATAGGCGAGCAGTACTTC.

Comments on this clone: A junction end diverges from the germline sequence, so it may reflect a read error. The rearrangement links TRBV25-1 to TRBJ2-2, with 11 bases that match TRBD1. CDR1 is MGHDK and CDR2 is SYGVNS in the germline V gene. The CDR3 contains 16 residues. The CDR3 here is CASSGWDRGNAGELFF. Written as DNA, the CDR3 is TGTGCCAGCAGTGGCTGGGACAGGGGGAACGCCGGGGAGCTGTTTTTT.

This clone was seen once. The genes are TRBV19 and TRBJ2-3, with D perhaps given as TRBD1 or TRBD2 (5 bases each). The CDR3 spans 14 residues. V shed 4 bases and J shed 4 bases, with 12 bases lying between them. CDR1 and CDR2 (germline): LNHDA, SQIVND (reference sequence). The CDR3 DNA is TGTGCCAGTAGTACTCCAGGGACGGCAGATACGCAGTATTTT. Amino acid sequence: CASSTPGTADTQYF.

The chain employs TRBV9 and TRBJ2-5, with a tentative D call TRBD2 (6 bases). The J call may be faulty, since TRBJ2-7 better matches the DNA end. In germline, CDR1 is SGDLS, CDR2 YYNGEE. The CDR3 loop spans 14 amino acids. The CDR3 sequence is CASSPGTSYYEQYF. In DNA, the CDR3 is TGTGCCAGCAGCCCCGGGACTTCTTACTACGAGCAGTACTTC.

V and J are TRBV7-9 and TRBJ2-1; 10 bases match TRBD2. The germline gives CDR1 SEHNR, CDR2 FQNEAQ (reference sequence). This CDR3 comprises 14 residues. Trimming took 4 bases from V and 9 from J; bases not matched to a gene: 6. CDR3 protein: CASSWGLARGEQFF. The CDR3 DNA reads TGTGCCAGCAGCTGGGGACTAGCGCGGGGTGAGCAGTTCTTC.

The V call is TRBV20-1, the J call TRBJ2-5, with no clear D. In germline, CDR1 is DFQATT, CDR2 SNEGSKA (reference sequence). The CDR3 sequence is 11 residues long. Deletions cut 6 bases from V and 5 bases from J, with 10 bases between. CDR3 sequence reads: CSAPTAETQYF. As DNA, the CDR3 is TGCAGTGCCCCAACAGCTGAGACCCAGTACTTC.

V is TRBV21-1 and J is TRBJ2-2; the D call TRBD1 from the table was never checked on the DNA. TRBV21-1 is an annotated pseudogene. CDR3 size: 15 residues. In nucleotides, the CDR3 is TGTGCCAGCAGCGGAAGCAGGGCCGACACCGGGGAGCTGTTTTTT. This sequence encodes CASSGSRADTGELFF.

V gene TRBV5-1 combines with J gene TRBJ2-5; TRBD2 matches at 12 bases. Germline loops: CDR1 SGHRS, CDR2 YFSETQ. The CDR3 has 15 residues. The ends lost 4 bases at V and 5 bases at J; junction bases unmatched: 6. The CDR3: CASSPSGRAGETQYF. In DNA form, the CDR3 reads TGCGCCAGCAGCCCTAGCGGGAGGGCCGGGGAGACCCAGTACTTC.

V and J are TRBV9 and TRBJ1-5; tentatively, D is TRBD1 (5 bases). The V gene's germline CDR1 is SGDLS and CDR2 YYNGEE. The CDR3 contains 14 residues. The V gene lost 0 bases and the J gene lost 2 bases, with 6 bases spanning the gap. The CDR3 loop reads CASSVEGGNQPQHF. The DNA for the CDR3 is TGTGCCAGCAGCGTAGAAGGGGGCAATCAGCCCCAGCATTTT.

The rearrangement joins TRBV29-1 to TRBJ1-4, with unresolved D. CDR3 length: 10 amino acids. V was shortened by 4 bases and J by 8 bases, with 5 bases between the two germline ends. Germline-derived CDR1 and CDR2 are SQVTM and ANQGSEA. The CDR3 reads CSVVDEKLFF. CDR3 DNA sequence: TGCAGCGTTGTTGACGAAAAACTGTTTTTT.

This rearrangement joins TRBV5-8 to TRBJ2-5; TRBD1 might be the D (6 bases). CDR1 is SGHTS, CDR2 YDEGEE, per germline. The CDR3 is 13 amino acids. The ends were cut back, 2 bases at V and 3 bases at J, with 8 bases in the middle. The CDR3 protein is CASSLRDKETQYF. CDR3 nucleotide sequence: TGTGCCAGCAGCTTACGGGACAAAGAGACCCAGTACTTC.

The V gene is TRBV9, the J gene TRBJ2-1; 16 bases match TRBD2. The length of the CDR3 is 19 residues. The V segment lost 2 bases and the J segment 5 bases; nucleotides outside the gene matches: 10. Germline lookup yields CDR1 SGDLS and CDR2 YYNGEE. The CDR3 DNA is TGTGCCAGCAGCGTCAGGGAGGGACTAGCGGGAGGGCGTCACAATGAGCAGTTCTTC. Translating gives CASSVREGLAGGRHNEQFF.

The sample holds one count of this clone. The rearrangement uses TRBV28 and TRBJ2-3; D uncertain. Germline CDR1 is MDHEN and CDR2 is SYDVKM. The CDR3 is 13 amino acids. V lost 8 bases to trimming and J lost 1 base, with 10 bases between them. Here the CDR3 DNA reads TGTGCCAGCGGGCTACGCGGCACAGATACGCAGTATTTT. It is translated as CASGLRGTDTQYF.

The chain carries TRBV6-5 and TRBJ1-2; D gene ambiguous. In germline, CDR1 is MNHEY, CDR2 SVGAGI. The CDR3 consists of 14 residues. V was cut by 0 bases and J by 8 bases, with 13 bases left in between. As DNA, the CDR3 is TGTGCCAGCAGTTACTCGATACGAACCGAGGGCTACACCTTC. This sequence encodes CASSYSIRTEGYTF.

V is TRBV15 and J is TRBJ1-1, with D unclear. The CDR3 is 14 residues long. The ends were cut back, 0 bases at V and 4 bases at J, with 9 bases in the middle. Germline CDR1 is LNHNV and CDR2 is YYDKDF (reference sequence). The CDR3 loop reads CATSRDPGSTEAFF. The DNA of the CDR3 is TGTGCCACCAGCAGAGATCCGGGTAGCACTGAAGCTTTCTTT.